This entry lists 17 T cell receptor beta chains sequenced from one sample in a study of cytotoxic CD8 clonotypes in ibrutinib-treated CLL. Clones were sequenced by immunoSEQ multiplex PCR, and TCRdb holds only the in-frame ones, with some missing. The data contain about 160,000 clones, roughly 80% of them singletons. The sample was PBMCs, taken after 12 months of ibrutinib treatment. These receptors came from a human donor with chronic lymphocytic leukemia.

The CDR3 bases are TGTGCCAGCAGCCGTAGGACAGGGGAGAACACTGAAGCTTTCTTT. Protein: CASSRRTGENTEAFF. The chain is built from TRBV5-4 and TRBJ1-1; 9 bases align to TRBD1. The germline V gene has CDR1 SGHNT and CDR2 YYREEE (reference sequence). V was clipped by 4 bases and J by 1 base; unmatched bases: 5. The CDR3 contains 15 residues.

This sequence joins TRBV7-2 and TRBJ2-5; no definite D call. The CDR3 consists of 14 residues. CDR1 is SGHTA and CDR2 is FQGNSA in the germline V gene. The germline V and J ends were trimmed by 5 bases and 5 bases, with 15 bases remaining between them. The chain's CDR3 is CASSPGVTRETQYF. The CDR3 nucleotides are TGTGCCAGCAGCCCCGGCGTAACTCGGGAGACCCAGTACTTC.

This rearrangement joins TRBV19 to TRBJ2-5, with TRBD1 matching over 8 bases. Germline V lookup: CDR1 LNHDA, CDR2 SQIVND (reference sequence). V dropped 6 bases and J dropped 4; count of bases not matched to a gene: 13. The CDR3 length is 16 residues. The CDR3 bases are TGTGCCAGTAGGCGGACAGGGACTTATGGTGGAGAGACCCAGTACTTC. Translated: CASRRTGTYGGETQYF.

This clone was picked up a small number of times. V and J are TRBV19 and TRBJ2-1; 9 nucleotides agree with TRBD2. Germline V lookup: CDR1 LNHDA, CDR2 SQIVND (reference sequence). J lost 5 bases, V lost 4 bases, and 6 bases had no gene match. The CDR3 extends over 15 amino acids. The CDR3 bases are TGTGCCAGTAGTAAGGTAGCGGGGGAAAACAATGAGCAGTTCTTC. It translates to CASSKVAGENNEQFF.

V is TRBV10-3 and J is TRBJ2-5; D uncertain. The CDR3 runs 13 residues. Germline lookup yields CDR1 ENHRY and CDR2 SYGVKD. V was shortened by 4 bases and J by 4 bases, with 10 bases between the two germline ends. CDR3 sequence: CAISGRGGETQYF. The DNA for the CDR3 is TGTGCCATCAGTGGTCGTGGTGGAGAGACCCAGTACTTC.

Turning to this clone: A much larger clone lies a single base off, so this may be a read error. The sample contains more than one DNA sequence encoding this CDR3. V usage is TRBV7-2 and J usage is TRBJ2-7; no clear D. The CDR3 runs 11 residues. Between the trimmed V and J ends, which lost 5 bases and 2 bases, there was a span of 4 bases. Germline loops: CDR1 SGHTA, CDR2 FQGNSA. The CDR3 DNA reads as TGTGCCAGCAGCCGAACCTACGAGCAGTACTTC. It specifies CASSRTYEQYF.

This chain links TRBV2 with TRBJ2-5; 8 nucleotides agree with TRBD2. Germline-derived CDR1 and CDR2 are SNHLY and FYNNEI. Trimming cost V 7 bases and J 4 bases; bases outside gene matches: 11. The CDR3 extends over 15 amino acids. CDR3 region: CASTGRSGRGETQYF. CDR3 DNA sequence: TGTGCCAGCACGGGGCGGAGCGGGAGAGGAGAGACCCAGTACTTC.

This chain uses TRBV9 with TRBJ2-7; D is possibly TRBD1 (6 bases). Looked up from germline, CDR1 is SGDLS and CDR2 is YYNGEE. V lost 0 bases and J 0 bases, leaving 7 bases between the germline ends. This CDR3 is built from 14 residues. The CDR3 DNA sequence: TGTGCCAGCAGCGTAGCAGGGGCCTCCTACGAGCAGTACTTC. Protein: CASSVAGASYEQYF.

Turning to this clone: The identical CDR3 is also encoded by other nucleotide sequences in the sample. The chain recombines TRBV5-1 with TRBJ1-1; D uncertain. This CDR3 has 13 residues. Germline CDR1 is SGHRS and CDR2 is YFSETQ. Trimming removed 4 bases from V and 1 base from J, with 8 bases in between. This chain's CDR3 is CASSLDQNTEAFF. The CDR3 nucleotides read TGCGCCAGCAGCCTTGATCAGAACACTGAAGCTTTCTTT.

The chain joins TRBV19 to TRBJ2-7, with 8 nucleotides matching TRBD1. The length of the CDR3 is 16 residues. V was pared by 0 bases and J by 0 bases, with 4 bases of the junction left unmatched. The germline CDR1 and CDR2 sequences are LNHDA and SQIVND (reference sequence). This chain's CDR3 is CASSIEGTGSSYEQYF. CDR3 nucleotides: TGTGCCAGTAGTATAGAAGGGACAGGTAGCTCCTACGAGCAGTACTTC.

The chain has TRBV7-6 and TRBJ2-1; D is unclear. Germline assignment: CDR1 SGHVS and CDR2 FNYEAQ. The V end was cut by 1 base, the J end by 3 bases, with 10 bases between. The CDR3 is 15 amino acids. The CDR3 DNA reads TGTGCCAGCAGCTTAGGCCCCAGGATCTACAATGAGCAGTTCTTC. Residues: CASSLGPRIYNEQFF.

The chain is built from TRBV14 and TRBJ1-2, with 8 positions matching TRBD1. The CDR3 sequence is 19 residues long. V was clipped by 3 bases and J by 4 bases; unmatched bases: 19. Germline V gene data show CDR1 as SGHDN and CDR2 as FVKESK. For the CDR3, the DNA is TGTGCCAGCAGCCACGGACAGGGCCTGAGATCCGATTCTAGCTATGGCTACACCTTC. This gives the protein CASSHGQGLRSDSSYGYTF.

The rearrangement joins TRBV6-1 to TRBJ1-2; 8 bases line up with TRBD1. The germline V gene encodes CDR1 MNHNS and CDR2 SASEGT. The V segment lost 1 base and the J segment 4 bases; nucleotides outside the gene matches: 8. The CDR3 loop spans 16 amino acids. The CDR3 sequence is CASSEGTGPRTYGYTF. DNA for the CDR3: TGTGCCAGCAGTGAAGGGACAGGGCCGCGGACCTATGGCTACACCTTC.

J is TRBJ2-3 and V is TRBV5-4, with unresolved D. Germline V gives CDR1 SGHNT, CDR2 YYREEE (reference sequence). The CDR3 is made up of 12 amino acids. V was clipped by 0 bases and J by 4 bases, with 3 bases between them. CDR3: CASSLVADTQYF. In DNA, the CDR3 is TGTGCCAGCAGCTTGGTGGCAGATACGCAGTATTTT.

The gene calls are TRBV4-3 and TRBJ2-7; TRBD2 matches at 7 bases. CDR3 length: 15 amino acids. The germline V gene has CDR1 LGHNA and CDR2 YSLEER. The V and J ends lost 0 bases and 2 bases, in that order; junction bases with no gene match: 4. The CDR3 DNA reads TGCGCCAGCAGCCAAGATCGGCGGGGGACCTACGAGCAGTACTTC. Protein: CASSQDRRGTYEQYF.

V and J are TRBV19 and TRBJ1-3; no clear D. CDR1 LNHDA and CDR2 SQIVND come from the germline V gene (reference sequence). Trimming took 4 bases from V and 0 from J, leaving 16 bases between them. This CDR3 has 17 amino acids. CDR3 sequence (DNA): TGTGCCAGTAGTAAAGGGTCGACCCGGAGCTCTGGAAACACCATATATTTT. Residues: CASSKGSTRSSGNTIYF.

The chain uses TRBV21-1 and TRBJ1-5. TRBV21-1 is flagged as a pseudogene. This CDR3 comprises 15 residues. CDR3 in amino acids: CASRNPSDGLLPQHF. CDR3 nucleotides: TGTGCCAGCAGGAACCCTTCGGACGGCCTGTTGCCCCAGCATTTT.